These 21 T cell receptor beta chains share one sample of origin, sequenced in a study of CD8 T cells in ankylosing spondylitis. TCRdb reprocessed the 5' RACE reads with MiXCR, giving one entry per CDR3 protein. The profile shows 250,000 to 400,000 distinct CDR3 sequences, 11% of them singletons. The sequencing input was blood, either unsorted or a sorted T cell fraction (not recorded which). The source is a female donor with ankylosing spondylitis or in good health (not recorded which).

This clonotype was counted many times. The genes are TRBV5-1 and TRBJ1-2; 7 bases agree with TRBD1. Trimming removed 5 bases from V and 2 bases from J; junction bases left unmatched: 6. The CDR3 loop spans 14 amino acids. CDR1 SGHRS and CDR2 YFSETQ come from the germline V gene. The CDR3 reads CASRGSGQNYGYTF. As DNA, the CDR3 is TGCGCCAGCAGGGGTTCGGGACAGAACTATGGCTACACCTTC.

In this sample, this clonotype turned up many times. V gene TRBV27 combines with J gene TRBJ1-1, with 9 bases lining up with TRBD1. Germline values: CDR1 MNHEY, CDR2 SMNVEV (reference sequence). The CDR3 spans 17 residues. V shed 2 bases and J 4 bases; nucleotides not matched to a gene: 11. The CDR3 DNA reads TGTGCCAGCAGTTTAGGGACAGGGTCCCTGTCTGTCACTGAAGCTTTCTTT. Residues: CASSLGTGSLSVTEAFF.

J is TRBJ2-5 and V is TRBV5-5, with 7 bases aligning to TRBD1. The CDR3 runs 12 residues. J lost 12 bases, V lost 4 bases, and 9 bases had no gene match. Germline V gene data show CDR1 as SGHKS and CDR2 as YYEKEE (reference sequence). The CDR3 sequence is CASSAAGGLEYF. CDR3 sequence (DNA): TGTGCCAGCAGCGCCGCAGGGGGATTGGAGTACTTC.

This clonotype was counted many times. The chain joins TRBV5-1 to TRBJ2-6; 7 nucleotides align to TRBD1. With 5 bases clipped from V and 0 bases from J, the junction kept 8 bases outside the gene matches. Germline V gives CDR1 SGHRS, CDR2 YFSETQ. The CDR3 consists of 17 residues. The DNA for the CDR3 is TGCGCCAGCAGACCGGGACAGACCATCTCTGGGGCCAACGTCCTGACTTTC. The encoded protein is CASRPGQTISGANVLTF.

The sample holds many counts of this clonotype. The chain uses TRBV27 and TRBJ2-5, with TRBD1 identical over 10 bases. The CDR3 has 15 residues. CDR1 is MNHEY and CDR2 is SMNVEV in the germline V gene (reference sequence). With V trimmed by 5 bases and J by 5 bases, 8 bases remained unmatched. CDR3 residues: CASSPGQGYIETQYF. CDR3 in DNA: TGTGCCAGCAGTCCGGGACAGGGGTATATTGAGACCCAGTACTTC.

The V gene is TRBV11-2, the J gene TRBJ2-3; D not certain. Trimming pared 5 bases from V and 2 bases from J, leaving 14 bases between. CDR1 is SGHAT, CDR2 FQNNGV, per germline. The CDR3 extends over 15 amino acids. The CDR3 region has the DNA TGTGCCAGCAGCCTCCTCCTACCATCCACAGATACGCAGTATTTT. This encodes CASSLLLPSTDTQYF.

This clonotype was seen a handful of times. The rearrangement uses TRBV15 and TRBJ2-1; D is possibly TRBD2 (6 bases). The V and J ends lost 0 bases and 8 bases respectively, with 8 bases between them. In germline, CDR1 is LNHNV, CDR2 YYDKDF (reference sequence). The CDR3 runs 13 residues. The CDR3 nucleotides read TGTGCCACCAGCAGAGATGGAGGGGATGAGCAGTTCTTC. As protein: CATSRDGGDEQFF.

This clonotype appeared many times. This chain connects TRBV6-5 to TRBJ1-1; D gene ambiguous. This CDR3 region has 15 residues. V was shortened by 2 bases and J by 6 bases, with 16 bases between the two germline ends. From germline, CDR1 is MNHEY and CDR2 SVGAGI. CDR3 coding DNA: TGTGCCAGCAGTTACGGATCCCCGGGATCTGCTGAAGCTTTCTTT. It encodes CASSYGSPGSAEAFF.

This clonotype was found many times. The chain carries TRBV10-3 and TRBJ2-7, with 11 bases identical to TRBD1. Germline-derived CDR1 and CDR2 are ENHRY and SYGVKD. Trimming cost V 11 bases and J 4 bases; bases outside gene matches: 4. CDR3 length: 12 amino acids. Here the CDR3 DNA reads TGTGCCGCGGGACAGGGGGTTTACGAGCAGTACTTC. This codes for CAAGQGVYEQYF.

Notes on this clonotype: One base away lies a much larger clone, so this may be a sequencing read error. V gene TRBV7-2 combines with J gene TRBJ1-5, with unresolved D. In germline, CDR1 is SGHTA, CDR2 FQGNSA. The CDR3 covers 13 residues. This chain's CDR3 is CASNLNRYQPQHF. As DNA, the CDR3 is TGTGCCAGCAACTTAAACCGCTATCAGCCCCAGCATTTT.

This clonotype was found many times. This chain uses TRBV5-6 with TRBJ2-1; D is uncertain. The CDR3 loop spans 14 amino acids. Trimming left V 0 bases short and J 0 bases short, with 4 bases between. Germline lookup yields CDR1 SGHDT and CDR2 YYEEEE. Written as DNA, the CDR3 is TGTGCCAGCAGCTTGGCCAACTCCTACAATGAGCAGTTCTTC. It encodes CASSLANSYNEQFF.

In this sample, this clonotype turned up many times. The V gene is TRBV20-1, the J gene TRBJ2-7; tentatively, D is TRBD1 or TRBD2 (5 bases each). V was pared by 4 bases and J by 3 bases, with 13 bases between. The CDR3 is made up of 13 amino acids. Germline V gives CDR1 DFQATT, CDR2 SNEGSKA (reference sequence). In nucleotides, the CDR3 is TGCAGTGCTACCCGGGACGGTAGCTACGAGCAGTACTTC. Protein sequence: CSATRDGSYEQYF.

This clonotype showed up many times. This chain connects TRBV6-1 to TRBJ1-4; possibly TRBD1 for D (6 bases). Germline assignment: CDR1 MNHNS and CDR2 SASEGT. The germline V and J ends were trimmed by 6 bases and 6 bases, with 14 bases remaining between them. This CDR3 region has 14 residues. CDR3 sequence reads: CASSPQGPYEKLFF. CDR3 nucleotide sequence: TGTGCCAGCAGCCCCCAGGGGCCGTATGAAAAACTGTTTTTT.

The V call is TRBV29-1, the J call TRBJ2-3; 12 nucleotides align to TRBD2. This CDR3 comprises 13 residues. The V gene end was trimmed by 6 bases and the J gene end by 7 bases; junction bases not matched to a gene: 5. Germline-derived CDR1 and CDR2 are SQVTM and ANQGSEA. The CDR3 DNA reads TGCAGCGTCTCCCTAGCGGGAGGGAATACGCAGTATTTT. Its translation: CSVSLAGGNTQYF.

This clonotype occurred a few times. The V call is TRBV12-3 or TRBV12-4, the J call TRBJ2-1; D is ambiguous. The CDR3 consists of 12 residues. With 5 bases removed from V and 6 bases from J, the gap between germline ends came to 8 bases. Here the CDR3 reads CASSRTPNEQFF. CDR3 sequence (DNA): TGTGCCAGCAGTAGGACCCCCAATGAGCAGTTCTTC.

This clonotype was recorded at least ten times. The chain is built from TRBV28 and TRBJ2-7; TRBD2 matches 8 bases. V was clipped by 1 base and J by 7 bases; unmatched bases: 6. Per germline, CDR1 MDHEN and CDR2 SYDVKM. The CDR3 is made up of 14 amino acids. The CDR3 region is CASSLSSGRKEQYF. CDR3 in DNA: TGTGCCAGCAGTTTATCCAGCGGGAGAAAAGAGCAGTACTTC.

This clonotype was observed many times. The CDR3 sequence is CASSLGYRSYEQYF. The DNA for the CDR3 is TGCGCCAGCAGCTTGGGGTACAGGTCCTACGAGCAGTACTTC. The chain couples TRBV5-1 to TRBJ2-7; D is perhaps TRBD1 (5 bases). Germline lookup yields CDR1 SGHRS and CDR2 YFSETQ. The ends were cut back, 0 bases at V and 1 base at J, with 8 bases in the middle. CDR3 length equals 14 residues.

This chain joins TRBV12-3 or TRBV12-4 and TRBJ1-1; the D is unclear. V lost 4 bases and J lost 1, with 13 bases in between. The CDR3 extends over 15 amino acids. The CDR3 here is CASSSGGRTNTEAFF. The CDR3 DNA reads TGTGCCAGCAGTTCCGGTGGAAGGACGAACACTGAAGCTTTCTTT.

This clonotype has only a few counts. The genes are TRBV7-4 and TRBJ2-7, with D possibly TRBD2 on 6 matching bases. The CDR3 runs to 11 residues. The germline V gene has CDR1 SGHVT and CDR2 SQSDAQ. Trimming removed 11 bases from V and 4 bases from J, with 12 bases in between. The CDR3, as DNA: TGTGCCCCCCGGGGGAAATACGAGCAGTACTTC. Amino acids: CAPRGKYEQYF.

Ten or more counts support this clonotype. V gene TRBV12-3 or TRBV12-4 combines with J gene TRBJ1-2; D is undetermined. Trimming removed 3 bases at V and 0 bases at J, with 11 bases between. CDR3 length equals 15 residues. The CDR3 loop reads CASSFGRRANYGYTF. The DNA of the CDR3 is TGTGCCAGCAGTTTTGGCCGAAGAGCTAACTATGGCTACACCTTC.

There are a few counts of this clonotype. The genes are TRBV7-9 and TRBJ1-4; 9 bases are shared with TRBD1. This CDR3 region has 16 residues. With 1 base clipped from V and 8 bases from J, the junction kept 8 bases outside the gene matches. CDR1 is SEHNR and CDR2 is FQNEAQ in the germline V gene (reference sequence). The DNA for the CDR3 is TGTGCCAGCAGCTTAGGTGTCGGGACAGGGAACGAAAAACTGTTTTTT. Translation: CASSLGVGTGNEKLFF.